This T cell receptor (beta chain) derives from a study of blood T cell repertoires in COVID-19. As for the study in general: The analysed material was cDNA or gDNA that came from T cells, B-cell-depleted T cells, or PBMCs.

Some clones are missing from TCRdb's copy, which holds only in-frame ones; the method was immunoSEQ multiplex PCR. This sample has over 80,000 clones, with roughly 70% found just once. This CDR3 contains 15 residues. The germline V and J ends were trimmed by 9 bases and 0 bases, with 16 bases remaining between them. The germline V gene has CDR1 ENHRY and CDR2 SYGVKD. Patients in Seattle were enrolled during active infection, then followed longitudinally. The chain recombines TRBV10-3 with TRBJ2-3, with a possible D match to TRBD2 (6 bases). Sequenced sample: peripheral blood. This TCR was recovered from a man between 65 and 85 years old with COVID-19, enrolled during active disease. The CDR3 here is CAMGSEGRSTDTQYF. CDR3 DNA sequence: TGTGCCATGGGGTCGGAAGGGAGGAGCACAGATACGCAGTATTTT.